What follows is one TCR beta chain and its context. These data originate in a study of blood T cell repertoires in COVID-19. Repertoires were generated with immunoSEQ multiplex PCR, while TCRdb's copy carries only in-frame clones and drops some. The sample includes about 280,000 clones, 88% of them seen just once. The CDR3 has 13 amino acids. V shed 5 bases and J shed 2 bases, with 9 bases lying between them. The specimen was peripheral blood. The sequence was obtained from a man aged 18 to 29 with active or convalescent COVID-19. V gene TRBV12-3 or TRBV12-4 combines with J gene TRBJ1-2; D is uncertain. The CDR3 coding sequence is TGTGCCAGCAGTCTCCCGGTGAACTATGGCTACACCTTC. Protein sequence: CASSLPVNYGYTF.